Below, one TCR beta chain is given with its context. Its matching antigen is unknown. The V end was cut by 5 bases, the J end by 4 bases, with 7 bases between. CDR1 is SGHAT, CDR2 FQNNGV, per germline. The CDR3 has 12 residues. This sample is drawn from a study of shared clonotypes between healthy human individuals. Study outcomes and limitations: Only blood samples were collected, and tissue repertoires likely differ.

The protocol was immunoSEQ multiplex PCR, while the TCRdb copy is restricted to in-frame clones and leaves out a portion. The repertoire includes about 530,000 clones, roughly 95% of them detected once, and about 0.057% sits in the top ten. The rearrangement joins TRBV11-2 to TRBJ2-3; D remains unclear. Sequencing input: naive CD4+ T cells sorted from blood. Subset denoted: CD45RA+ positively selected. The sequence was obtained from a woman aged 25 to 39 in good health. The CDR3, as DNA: TGTGCCAGCAGCCCTCATGCAGATACGCAGTATTTT. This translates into CASSPHADTQYF.